The 32 T cell receptor beta chains presented below share a single source sample, sequenced in a study of shared clonotypes between healthy human individuals. Method: immunoSEQ multiplex PCR; TCRdb's copy keeps in-frame clones and lacks some. The repertoire holds just over 2,000,000 clones, with 85% to 95% as singletons. Naive CD8 cells, CD45RO-negative and positively selected for CCR7, excluded terminally differentiated effector memory CD45RA+ cells. Material for sequencing was naive CD8+ T cells sorted from blood. These receptors were collected from a man aged 18 to 35 in good health.

This clone is a singleton in its sample. The chain is built from TRBV10-2 and TRBJ2-1; 10 positions match TRBD2. This CDR3 has 15 amino acids. V trimming: 3 bases; J trimming: 7 bases; junction bases outside the gene matches: 6. In germline, CDR1 is WSHSY, CDR2 SAAADI. The CDR3 is CASSDISAGGNEQFF. Here the CDR3 DNA reads TGCGCCAGCAGTGATATTTCAGCGGGGGGGAATGAGCAGTTCTTC.

The chain links TRBV6-5 to TRBJ2-5; D remains unclear. Germline CDR1 reads MNHEY; CDR2 reads SVGAGI. The CDR3 extends over 14 amino acids. Trimming pared 5 bases from V and 0 bases from J, leaving 10 bases between. In nucleotides, the CDR3 is TGTGCCAGCAGTCAGCAGGAGTACCAAGAGACCCAGTACTTC. It codes for CASSQQEYQETQYF.

The chain uses TRBV7-6 and TRBJ2-2; the match to TRBD1 covers 7 bases. This CDR3 has 15 amino acids. Germline CDR1 is SGHVS and CDR2 is FNYEAQ. J was trimmed by 4 bases and V by 1 base; bases with no gene match: 3. CDR3 nucleotide sequence: TGTGCCAGCAGCTTAGAGGGGGCGGCCACCGGGGAGCTGTTTTTT. As protein: CASSLEGAATGELFF.

This clone was detected once. The chain carries TRBV11-2 and TRBJ2-7, with TRBD1 identical over 12 bases. The CDR3 is 17 amino acids. Looked up from germline, CDR1 is SGHAT and CDR2 is FQNNGV. V trimming: 5 bases; J trimming: 4 bases; junction bases outside the gene matches: 12. The CDR3 DNA reads as TGTGCCAGCAGCGCTAATTTGTGGGGACAGGGGGCTTACGAGCAGTACTTC. Encoded protein: CASSANLWGQGAYEQYF.

The chain employs TRBV6-5 and TRBJ1-1, with unresolved D. The germline V gene encodes CDR1 MNHEY and CDR2 SVGAGI. V was pared by 2 bases and J by 8 bases, with 15 bases between. The CDR3 is 14 amino acids. The CDR3: CASSYRLSGAEAFF. In nucleotides, the CDR3 is TGTGCCAGCAGTTACCGGCTGTCAGGTGCCGAAGCTTTCTTT.

As for this clone: This sample includes further DNA sequences coding for the same CDR3. The V gene is TRBV5-1, the J gene TRBJ2-2, with unresolved D. There are 13 residues in the CDR3. Trimming cost V 0 bases and J 2 bases, with 2 bases left between them. The germline V gene has CDR1 SGHRS and CDR2 YFSETQ. CDR3 sequence: CASSLANTGELFF. For the CDR3, the DNA is TGCGCCAGCAGCTTGGCCAACACCGGGGAGCTGTTTTTT.

The chain carries TRBV5-1 and TRBJ2-7; D gene ambiguous. CDR1 SGHRS and CDR2 YFSETQ come from the germline V gene. The V gene lost 1 base and the J gene lost 7 bases, with 18 bases spanning the gap. The length of the CDR3 is 15 residues. The CDR3 region is CASSLFGDGVGEQYF. The CDR3 DNA is TGCGCCAGCAGCTTGTTCGGTGATGGGGTGGGGGAGCAGTACTTC.

CDR3 nucleotide sequence: TGTGCCAGCAGTTACACCGAAGTTTCCTACGAGCAGTACTTC. This sequence encodes CASSYTEVSYEQYF. The chain combines TRBV6-5 with TRBJ2-7; no firm D call. Germline V gene lookup returns CDR1 MNHEY and CDR2 SVGAGI. The CDR3 loop spans 14 amino acids. With 2 bases removed from V and 1 base from J, the gap between germline ends came to 9 bases.

The genes are TRBV27 and TRBJ1-1, with D unresolved. The CDR3 has 14 residues. Trimming removed 6 bases at V and 2 bases at J, with 13 bases between. Germline CDR1 is MNHEY and CDR2 is SMNVEV (reference sequence). The CDR3 DNA follows: TGTGCCAGCAGCCCAATCAACACTAACACTGAAGCTTTCTTT. Its translation is CASSPINTNTEAFF.

V and J are TRBV2 and TRBJ2-3; D remains unclear. V shed 2 bases and J shed 3 bases, with 6 bases lying between them. Germline V gene sequence: CDR1 SNHLY, CDR2 FYNNEI. The CDR3 has 13 amino acids. The chain's CDR3 is CASSELSTDTQYF. The CDR3 nucleotides read TGTGCCAGCAGTGAATTGAGTACAGATACGCAGTATTTT.

V and J are TRBV7-2 and TRBJ2-7; 12 bases are a match to TRBD2. With 5 bases clipped from V and 0 bases from J, the junction kept 5 bases outside the gene matches. The CDR3 covers 16 residues. Germline V gives CDR1 SGHTA, CDR2 FQGNSA. The CDR3 nucleotides are TGTGCCAGCAGCCATGTGACTAGCGGGAGCTCCTACGAGCAGTACTTC. It yields the protein CASSHVTSGSSYEQYF. The full variable domain, with the rest looked up from reference TRBV7-2 and TRBJ2-7, is GAGVSQSPSNKVTEKGKDVELRCDPISGHTALYWYRQSLGQGLEFLIYFQGNSAPDKSGLPSDRFSAERTGGSVSTLTIQRTQQEDSAVYLCASSHVTSGSSYEQYFGPGTRLTVT.

Of note for this clone: Other nucleotide sequences from this sample produce the same CDR3. The V gene is TRBV4-1, the J gene TRBJ1-3; no clear D. Germline loops: CDR1 MGHRA, CDR2 YSYEKL. The CDR3 has 15 amino acids. V lost 1 base to trimming and J lost 1 base, with 8 bases between them. CDR3 nucleotide sequence: TGCGCCAGCAGCCAAGCCGCCCCTTCTGGAAACACCATATATTTT. Protein: CASSQAAPSGNTIYF.

CDR3 sequence (DNA): TGTGCCAGCAGCTTAGCCCCGGGACTAGCGGAAGAGACCCAGTACTTC. This gives the protein CASSLAPGLAEETQYF. The rearrangement links TRBV7-9 to TRBJ2-5; 11 bases agree with TRBD2. V shed 0 bases and J 3 bases; nucleotides not matched to a gene: 3. The CDR3 sequence is 16 residues long. Germline loops: CDR1 SEHNR, CDR2 FQNEAQ (reference sequence).

This chain links TRBV6-6 with TRBJ1-1; D is uncertain. The CDR3 has 11 amino acids. Per germline, CDR1 MNHNY and CDR2 SVGAGI (reference sequence). The V end was cut by 7 bases, the J end by 4 bases, with 7 bases between. The CDR3 coding sequence is TGTGCCAGCAAAGTTGGCACTGAAGCTTTCTTT. Encoded protein: CASKVGTEAFF.

This sequence joins TRBV7-9 and TRBJ2-1, with 8 bases matching TRBD1. CDR3 length: 12 amino acids. Trimming cost V 11 bases and J 8 bases; bases outside gene matches: 8. Germline V gene sequence: CDR1 SEHNR, CDR2 FQNEAQ (reference sequence). Here the CDR3 reads CAGGQGWDEQFF. DNA of the CDR3: TGTGCCGGAGGACAGGGTTGGGATGAGCAGTTCTTC.

The CDR3 DNA follows: TGTGCCAGCAGTCAACCACGGACAGGGAATTACGGCTACACCTTC. As protein: CASSQPRTGNYGYTF. This sequence joins TRBV6-5 and TRBJ1-2; 8 bases align to TRBD1. This CDR3 region has 15 residues. The junction had 13 bases not matched to a gene; V was cut back by 5 bases and J by 8 bases. The germline CDR1 and CDR2 sequences are MNHEY and SVGAGI.

The CDR3 loop is CASSSTSGSPYEQYF. The CDR3 DNA sequence: TGTGCCAGCAGTTCGACTAGCGGGAGTCCCTACGAGCAGTACTTC. The genes are TRBV6-1 and TRBJ2-7; 12 bases are shared with TRBD2. After removal of 5 bases from V and 2 bases from J, the junction contained 4 bases not matched to a gene. The length of the CDR3 is 15 residues. Per the germline V gene, CDR1 is MNHNS and CDR2 is SASEGT.

This clone was recorded only once. The chain links TRBV4-1 to TRBJ2-7; TRBD2 might be the D (6 bases). This CDR3 spans 14 amino acids. Germline V gene lookup returns CDR1 MGHRA and CDR2 YSYEKL. V shed 3 bases and J shed 5 bases, with 14 bases lying between them. For the CDR3, the DNA is TGCGCCAGCAGCCACCTGGAGGGAGCAAACGAGCAGTACTTC. It specifies CASSHLEGANEQYF.

This rearrangement joins TRBV2 to TRBJ1-5, with D possibly matching TRBD1 (6 bases). The germline CDR1 and CDR2 sequences are SNHLY and FYNNEI. This CDR3 spans 14 amino acids. Trimming took off 2 bases at V and 5 bases at J, with 10 bases between the two ends. The CDR3 DNA is TGTGCCAGCAGTGAATCAGGGGCTTATCAGCCCCAGCATTTT. As protein: CASSESGAYQPQHF.

This sequence joins TRBV2 and TRBJ1-1; unclear D gene. Trimming took 6 bases from V and 0 from J, leaving 17 bases between them. This CDR3 has 16 amino acids. Germline V lookup: CDR1 SNHLY, CDR2 FYNNEI. CDR3 in amino acids: CASRPDLGSMNTEAFF. CDR3 nucleotide sequence: TGTGCCAGCAGGCCGGATTTGGGCAGTATGAACACTGAAGCTTTCTTT.

This chain links TRBV5-1 with TRBJ2-3, with D maybe TRBD2 (5 bases). From germline, CDR1 is SGHRS and CDR2 YFSETQ. V was cut by 1 base and J by 0 bases, with 18 bases left in between. CDR3 size: 18 residues. The CDR3 spells CASSLNGLGTGSTDTQYF. The CDR3 region has the DNA TGCGCCAGCAGCTTGAACGGCCTTGGAACGGGGAGCACAGATACGCAGTATTTT.

This rearrangement joins TRBV7-9 to TRBJ2-1; D may match TRBD1 or TRBD2 (5 bases each). The germline gives CDR1 SEHNR, CDR2 FQNEAQ (reference sequence). V shed 8 bases and J shed 0 bases, with 11 bases lying between them. This CDR3 has 14 residues. The CDR3 DNA is TGTGCCAGCGCCCGGGACCACTCCTACAATGAGCAGTTCTTC. As protein: CASARDHSYNEQFF.

The rearrangement uses TRBV4-3 and TRBJ2-7; 8 bases are a match to TRBD1. V shed 3 bases and J 2 bases; nucleotides not matched to a gene: 6. The CDR3 consists of 15 residues. CDR1 LGHNA and CDR2 YSLEER come from the germline V gene. CDR3 sequence: CASSQYRGKTYEQYF. Here the CDR3 DNA reads TGCGCCAGCAGCCAGTACAGGGGGAAAACCTACGAGCAGTACTTC.

A word on this clone: Other DNA sequences within the sample encode an identical CDR3. This chain joins TRBV28 and TRBJ1-5; D possibly corresponds to TRBD1 (5 bases). Trimming stripped 6 bases from V and 4 bases from J, with 13 bases between. CDR3 length: 14 residues. Germline lookup yields CDR1 MDHEN and CDR2 SYDVKM. Written as DNA, the CDR3 is TGTGCCAGCAGCCCTGGGGGGGGAAATCAGCCCCAGCATTTT. This codes for CASSPGGGNQPQHF. Complete variable domain (other parts from reference TRBV28 and TRBJ1-5): DVKVTQSSRYLVKRTGEKVFLECVQDMDHENMFWYRQDPGLGLRLIYFSYDVKMKEKGDIPEGYSVSREKKERFSLILESASTNQTSMYLCASSPGGGNQPQHFGDGTRLSIL.

This chain uses TRBV5-1 with TRBJ2-1; D not resolved. Germline loops: CDR1 SGHRS, CDR2 YFSETQ. CDR3 size: 15 residues. V lost 4 bases and J lost 1, with 12 bases in between. In DNA, the CDR3 is TGCGCCAGCAGCCCGGACCCCGCTTCCTACAATGAGCAGTTCTTC. This encodes CASSPDPASYNEQFF. Filled out from reference TRBV5-1 and TRBJ2-1, the complete variable domain reads KAGVTQTPRYLIKTRGQQVTLSCSPISGHRSVSWYQQTPGQGLQFLFEYFSETQRNKGNFPGRFSGRQFSNSRSEMNVSTLELGDSALYLCASSPDPASYNEQFFGPGTRLTVL.

This clone was observed once. The rearrangement uses TRBV7-2 and TRBJ2-5; no firm D call. This CDR3 comprises 14 residues. V dropped 1 base and J dropped 9 bases, with 15 bases sitting between them. Germline CDR1 is SGHTA and CDR2 is FQGNSA. CDR3 DNA sequence: TGTGCCAGCAGCTTAGGAGGCAGGAATTGGGCCCAGTACTTC. Translation gives CASSLGGRNWAQYF.

The V call is TRBV6-1, the J call TRBJ2-5, with 9 bases matching TRBD1. This CDR3 is built from 15 residues. Looked up from germline, CDR1 is MNHNS and CDR2 is SASEGT. V dropped 6 bases and J dropped 0; count of bases not matched to a gene: 5. The CDR3 coding sequence is TGTGCCAGCAGCCGCCGGGACAGGGACCAAGAGACCCAGTACTTC. This sequence encodes CASSRRDRDQETQYF.

The genes are TRBV5-4 and TRBJ2-1, with unresolved D. The CDR3 contains 13 residues. V gave up 2 bases and J gave up 3 bases, with 6 bases separating them. Germline V gene data show CDR1 as SGHNT and CDR2 as YYREEE (reference sequence). In nucleotides, the CDR3 is TGTGCCAGCAGCTTTCGAAACTACAATGAGCAGTTCTTC. It specifies CASSFRNYNEQFF.

This clone was detected only once. This chain connects TRBV30 to TRBJ1-1; 8 bases are a match to TRBD1. Per the germline V gene, CDR1 is GTSNPN and CDR2 is SVGIG (reference sequence). The CDR3 contains 12 residues. V shed 2 bases and J 11 bases; nucleotides not matched to a gene: 7. CDR3 nucleotide sequence: TGTGCCTGGAGTTTAGGGCAGGGGGCCGCTTTCTTT. Translating it yields CAWSLGQGAAFF.

V usage is TRBV6-5 and J usage is TRBJ2-7, with D maybe TRBD2 (6 bases). CDR1 is MNHEY, CDR2 SVGAGI, per germline. Trimming removed 0 bases from V and 2 bases from J, with 14 bases in between. The CDR3 runs to 16 residues. The CDR3 region has the DNA TGTGCCAGCAGTTACTCGACGGGGGAGTCAGCCTACGAGCAGTACTTC. It encodes CASSYSTGESAYEQYF.

The chain joins TRBV30 to TRBJ2-7; 10 bases line up with TRBD1. The CDR3 runs 13 residues. The junction had 3 bases not matched to a gene; V was cut back by 3 bases and J by 4 bases. The V gene's germline CDR1 is GTSNPN and CDR2 SVGIG (reference sequence). The CDR3 DNA is TGTGCCTGGAGCCGGGACAGGGGATACGAGCAGTACTTC. Encoded protein: CAWSRDRGYEQYF.

This chain joins TRBV7-2 and TRBJ1-5; the D is unclear. CDR3 length: 16 residues. The germline V gene has CDR1 SGHTA and CDR2 FQGNSA. V dropped 5 bases and J dropped 2 bases, with 16 bases sitting between them. The chain's CDR3 is CASSRSQLGGNQPQHF. DNA of the CDR3: TGTGCCAGCAGCCGAAGCCAGCTGGGTGGCAATCAGCCCCAGCATTTT.